This section outlines one T cell receptor beta chain sequence together with its context. Its antigen is not identified. This sample was taken from a study of esophageal squamous cell carcinoma under preoperative chemotherapy. This CDR3 contains 15 residues. With 6 bases removed from V and 6 bases from J, the gap between germline ends came to 15 bases. CDR1 is MNHNS and CDR2 is SASEGT in the germline V gene. Study-wide points: After treatment, tumor-infiltrating lymphocytes apparently came partly from blood T cells.

TCRdb ran MiXCR on the PCR reads and lists one entry per CDR3 protein. The top ten hold more than 13% of the sample, which has around 9,000 distinct CDR3 sequences, over 40% seen once. The time point here: after preoperative PTX-NDP chemotherapy. The chain recombines TRBV6-1 with TRBJ1-6; maybe TRBD1 (5 bases). The clonotype was recovered from a human donor with esophageal squamous cell carcinoma. The donor label of this sample is uncertain. The sample was collected from a patient given preoperative chemotherapy. CDR3 DNA: TGTGCCAGCAGCCGAGGGATTGGGGGTAATTCACCCCTCCACTTT. This encodes CASSRGIGGNSPLHF.